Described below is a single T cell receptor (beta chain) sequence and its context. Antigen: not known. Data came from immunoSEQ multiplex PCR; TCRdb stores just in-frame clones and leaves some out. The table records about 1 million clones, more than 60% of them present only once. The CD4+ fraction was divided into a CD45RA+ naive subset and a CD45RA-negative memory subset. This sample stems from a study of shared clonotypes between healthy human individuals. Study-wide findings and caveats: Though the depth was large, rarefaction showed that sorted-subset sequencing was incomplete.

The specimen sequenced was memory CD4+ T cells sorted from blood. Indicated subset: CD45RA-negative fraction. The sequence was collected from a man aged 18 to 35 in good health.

The CDR3 DNA is TGTGCCATCAGTGAGTACGGGACAGGGGCCTACAATGAGCAGTTCTTC. The encoded protein is CAISEYGTGAYNEQFF. The chain carries TRBV10-3 and TRBJ2-1; TRBD1 matches at 10 bases. CDR1 is ENHRY and CDR2 is SYGVKD in the germline V gene. The CDR3 contains 16 residues. J lost 2 bases, V lost 1 base, and 2 bases had no gene match.